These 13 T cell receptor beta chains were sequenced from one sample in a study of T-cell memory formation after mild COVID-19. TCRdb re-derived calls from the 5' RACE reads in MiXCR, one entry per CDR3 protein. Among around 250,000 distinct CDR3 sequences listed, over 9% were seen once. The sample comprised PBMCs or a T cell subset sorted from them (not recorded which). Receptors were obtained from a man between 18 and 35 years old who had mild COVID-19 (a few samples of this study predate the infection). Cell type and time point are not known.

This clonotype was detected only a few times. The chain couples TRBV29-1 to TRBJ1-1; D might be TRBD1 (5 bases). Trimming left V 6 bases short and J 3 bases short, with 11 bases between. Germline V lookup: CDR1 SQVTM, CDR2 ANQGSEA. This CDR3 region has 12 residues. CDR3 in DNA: TGCAGCGTCTGGACGGGGGACACTGAAGCTTTCTTT. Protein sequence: CSVWTGDTEAFF.

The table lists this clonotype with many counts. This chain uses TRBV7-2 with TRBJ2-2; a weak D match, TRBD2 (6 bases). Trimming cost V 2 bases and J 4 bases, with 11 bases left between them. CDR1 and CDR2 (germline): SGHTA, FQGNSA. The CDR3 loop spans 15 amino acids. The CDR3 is CASSLRREGTGELFF. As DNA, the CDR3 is TGTGCCAGCAGCTTACGGAGGGAAGGCACCGGGGAGCTGTTTTTT.

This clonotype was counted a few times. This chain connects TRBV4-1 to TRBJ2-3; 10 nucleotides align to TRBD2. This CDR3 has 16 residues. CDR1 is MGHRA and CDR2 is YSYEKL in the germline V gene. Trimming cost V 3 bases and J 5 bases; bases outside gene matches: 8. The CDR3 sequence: CASSHSGLAVEDTQYF. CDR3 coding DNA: TGCGCCAGCAGCCACTCTGGACTAGCGGTGGAAGATACGCAGTATTTT.

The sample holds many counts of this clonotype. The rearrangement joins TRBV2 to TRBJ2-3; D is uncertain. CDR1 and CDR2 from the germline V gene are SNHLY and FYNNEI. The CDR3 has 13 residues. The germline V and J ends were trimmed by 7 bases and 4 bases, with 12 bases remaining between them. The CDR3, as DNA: TGTGCCAGCATGGGTGGAGAGTCAGATACGCAGTATTTT. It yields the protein CASMGGESDTQYF.

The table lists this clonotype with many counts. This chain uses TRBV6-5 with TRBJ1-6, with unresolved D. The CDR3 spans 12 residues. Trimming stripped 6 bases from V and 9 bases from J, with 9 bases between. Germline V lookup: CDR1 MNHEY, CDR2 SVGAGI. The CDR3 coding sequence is TGTGCCAGCAGCCCCGACGGTTCACCCCTCCACTTT. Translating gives CASSPDGSPLHF.

The CDR3 DNA reads as TGTGCCAGCAGATCCTTAGCGGAACTCCAAGAGACCCAGTACTTC. Encoded protein: CASRSLAELQETQYF. This rearrangement joins TRBV6-5 to TRBJ2-5; the D gene is possibly TRBD2 (6 bases). CDR1 MNHEY and CDR2 SVGAGI come from the germline V gene. The CDR3 is 15 residues long. Between the trimmed V and J ends, which lost 6 bases and 1 base, there was a span of 15 bases.

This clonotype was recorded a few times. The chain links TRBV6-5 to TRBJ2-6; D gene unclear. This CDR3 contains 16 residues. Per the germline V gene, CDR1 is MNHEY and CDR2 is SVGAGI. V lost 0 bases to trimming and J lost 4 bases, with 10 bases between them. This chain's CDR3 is CASSYSVAVGANVLTF. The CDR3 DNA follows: TGTGCCAGCAGTTACTCGGTGGCAGTCGGGGCCAACGTCCTGACTTTC.

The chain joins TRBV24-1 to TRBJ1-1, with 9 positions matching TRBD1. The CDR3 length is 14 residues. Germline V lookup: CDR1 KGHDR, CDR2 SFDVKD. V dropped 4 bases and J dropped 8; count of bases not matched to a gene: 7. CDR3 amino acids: CATSDYPGTGEAFF. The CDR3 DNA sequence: TGTGCCACCAGTGACTACCCCGGGACAGGGGAAGCTTTCTTT.

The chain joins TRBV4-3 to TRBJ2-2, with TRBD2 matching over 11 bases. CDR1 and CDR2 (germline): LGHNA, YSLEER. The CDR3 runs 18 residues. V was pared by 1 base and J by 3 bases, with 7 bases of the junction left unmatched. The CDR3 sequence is CASSQGSSGGADTGELFF. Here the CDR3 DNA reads TGCGCCAGCAGCCAAGGAAGTAGCGGGGGGGCCGACACCGGGGAGCTGTTTTTT.

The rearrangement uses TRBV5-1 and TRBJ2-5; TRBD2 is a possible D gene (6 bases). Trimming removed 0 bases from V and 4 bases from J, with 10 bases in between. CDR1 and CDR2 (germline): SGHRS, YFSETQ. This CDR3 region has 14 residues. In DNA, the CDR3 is TGCGCCAGCAGCTTGGGGGCGGGGTCAGAGACCCAGTACTTC. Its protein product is CASSLGAGSETQYF.

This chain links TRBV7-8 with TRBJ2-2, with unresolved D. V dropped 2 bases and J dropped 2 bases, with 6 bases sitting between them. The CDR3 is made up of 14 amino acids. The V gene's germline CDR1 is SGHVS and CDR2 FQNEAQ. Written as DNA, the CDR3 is TGTGCCAGCAGCTTAACAGATAACACCGGGGAGCTGTTTTTT. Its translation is CASSLTDNTGELFF. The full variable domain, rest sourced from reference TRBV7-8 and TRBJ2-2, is GAGVSQSPRYKVAKRGQDVALRCDPISGHVSLFWYQQALGQGPEFLTYFQNEAQLDKSGLPSDRFFAERPEGSVSTLKIQRTQQEDSAVYLCASSLTDNTGELFFGEGSRLTVL.

The CDR3, as DNA: TGTGCCAGCAGCTCGACCCGCGGGGGCTACAATGAGCAGTTCTTC. Its translation is CASSSTRGGYNEQFF. The chain combines TRBV12-3 or TRBV12-4 with TRBJ2-1; 7 bases fit TRBD2. The CDR3 extends over 15 amino acids. Trimming removed 6 bases from V and 3 bases from J; junction bases left unmatched: 8.

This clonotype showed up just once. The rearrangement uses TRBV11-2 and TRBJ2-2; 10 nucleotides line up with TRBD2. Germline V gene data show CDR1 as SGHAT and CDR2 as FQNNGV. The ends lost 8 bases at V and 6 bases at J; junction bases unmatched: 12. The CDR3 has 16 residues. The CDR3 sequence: CASSHRAGGRPGELFF. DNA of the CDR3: TGTGCCAGCTCCCACAGAGCGGGGGGGCGTCCCGGGGAGCTGTTTTTT.